This T cell receptor beta chain was retrieved from a study of shared clonotypes between healthy human individuals. Germline V gene lookup returns CDR1 SNHLY and CDR2 FYNNEI. This CDR3 is 14 amino acids long. Study-wide findings and caveats: The study drew on few donors, limiting represented genetic and exposure-history diversity.

Measured with immunoSEQ multiplex PCR; TCRdb has only the in-frame clones, and not every one. The sample includes about half a million clones, around 73% of them seen just once. Unsorted samples drew genomic DNA from tens of millions of PBMCs. This clone has a handful of counts. Its cognate antigen is unknown. It differs at one base from a far larger clone, so likely a read error. The rearrangement joins TRBV2 to TRBJ1-3; D not certain. The specimen sequenced was PBMCs. The sequence came from a woman between 40 and 55 years old in good health. Some clones in this sample may be carry-over from other donors' samples. CDR3 loop: CAGSVGGPGNTIYF. The CDR3 nucleotides are TGTGCCGGCAGTGTCGGAGGGCCTGGAAACACCATATATTTT.